This record covers a single T cell receptor (beta chain). Assay: immunoSEQ multiplex PCR; the TCRdb copy retains only in-frame clones and omits some. Of 180,000 or so clones listed, 85% to 95% are singletons. The data were obtained in a study of T cell responses to AZD1222 COVID-19 vaccine. The ends were cut back, 5 bases at V and 8 bases at J, with 20 bases in the middle. The CDR3 spans 15 residues. The germline gives CDR1 SGHRS, CDR2 YFSETQ. The sequence was collected from an adult in good health. Sequenced here: peripheral blood, sampled on day 0 of AZD1222 vaccination. V gene TRBV5-1 combines with J gene TRBJ2-1; D not resolved. The CDR3 spells CASRVPQQLLDEQFF. The CDR3 DNA reads TGCGCCAGCAGGGTCCCACAACAATTACTGGATGAGCAGTTCTTC.